This T cell receptor (beta chain) is drawn from a study of blood T cell repertoires in COVID-19. Study overall: The origin of the acute and convalescent COVID-19 samples was the United States, Italy and Spain. PBMCs, B-cell-depleted T cells, or T cells provided the cDNA or gDNA that made up the material.

The V and J ends lost 7 bases and 0 bases respectively, with 13 bases between them. Germline CDR1 is SNHLY and CDR2 is FYNNEI. The CDR3 length is 16 residues. TCRdb's table, derived via immunoSEQ multiplex PCR, lists solely in-frame clones and lacks some. The sample lists more than 200,000 clones; roughly 84% were seen once. The receptor was isolated from a woman between 40 and 55 years old with active or convalescent COVID-19. Sequencing was carried out using peripheral blood. V gene TRBV2 combines with J gene TRBJ1-6; D not certain. In DNA, the CDR3 is TGTGCCAGCACTCTGACTGGGAGCTCCTATAATTCACCCCTCCACTTT. Translation: CASTLTGSSYNSPLHF.